The rows below give T cell receptor beta chains drawn from one sample of a study of cytomegalovirus exposure and HLA in healthy donors. Profiling relied on immunoSEQ multiplex PCR, and the TCRdb table lists in-frame clones only, not all of them. The data contain some 130,000 clones, 65% to 80% of them seen just once; the ten biggest clones take up about 1.5%. Sequencing was done on a sample of PBMCs. These receptors were collected from a human donor in good health. CDR3s include the opening cysteine and the closing phenylalanine or tryptophan. A D gene is named only where the DNA matches it firmly. Clone size is not always given. Where it is, it says once, few, many or a class for expanded clones.

TRBJ1-1	TRBD1	TRBV19	NA	CASSMGRQGPGPEAFF	TGTGCCAGTAGTATGGGAAGACAGGGACCCGGCCCTGAAGCTTTCTTT
TRBJ2-7	TRBD1	TRBV2	NA	CASEPDRSSYEQYF	TGTGCCAGCGAACCGGACAGGAGCTCCTACGAGCAGTACTTC
TRBJ2-3	NA	TRBV29-1	NA	CSVVFVDTQYF	TGCAGCGTTGTCTTTGTAGATACGCAGTATTTT
TRBJ1-5	NA	TRBV6-7	NA	CASSYPTGGRGNQPQHF	TGTGCCAGCAGTTACCCGACGGGGGGGAGAGGCAATCAGCCCCAGCATTTT
TRBJ2-5	TRBD2	TRBV5-1	NA	CASSLSTGGGRETQYF	TGCGCCAGCAGCTTGTCTACGGGAGGGGGGAGAGAGACCCAGTACTTC
TRBJ2-7	NA	TRBV11-1	NA	CASSLIPGTYEQYF	TGTGCCAGCAGCTTAATCCCGGGAACCTACGAGCAGTACTTC
TRBJ2-6	NA	TRBV10-3	NA	CAISVGKDGRSGANVLTF	TGTGCCATCAGTGTCGGGAAGGACGGTCGCTCTGGGGCCAACGTCCTGACTTTC
TRBJ2-2	NA	TRBV6-5	NA	CASTEFGNTGELFF	TGTGCCAGCACCGAGTTTGGGAACACCGGGGAGCTGTTTTTT
TRBJ2-7	NA	TRBV9	few	CASSVAGTMGYEQYF	TGTGCCAGCAGCGTAGCGGGGACAATGGGCTACGAGCAGTACTTC
TRBJ2-3	NA	TRBV18	NA	CASSPNRAGTDTQYF	TGTGCCAGCTCCCCGAATCGTGCGGGCACAGATACGCAGTATTTT
TRBJ2-3	TRBD2	TRBV19	NA	CASSIQLAGLTDTQYF	TGTGCCAGTAGTATCCAACTAGCGGGGCTCACAGATACGCAGTATTTT
TRBJ2-7	TRBD1	TRBV4-2	NA	CASSQEDRSSYEQYF	TGTGCCAGCAGCCAAGAGGACAGGAGCTCCTACGAGCAGTACTTC
TRBJ2-1	NA	TRBV7-3	NA	CASSFWRGNYNEQFF	TGTGCCAGCAGCTTCTGGCGGGGAAACTACAATGAGCAGTTCTTC
TRBJ2-2	TRBD2	TRBV5-1	NA	CASSSPSGRFTGELFF	TGCGCCAGCAGCTCACCTAGCGGGAGGTTCACCGGGGAGCTGTTTTTT
TRBJ2-5	TRBD1	TRBV5-1	NA	CASGPGQARETQYF	TGCGCCAGCGGCCCCGGACAGGCCAGGGAGACCCAGTACTTC
TRBJ1-1	NA	TRBV9	NA	CASSVRSNTEAFF	TGTGCCAGCAGCGTACGCAGTAACACTGAAGCTTTCTTT
TRBJ2-7	TRBD2	TRBV7-2	NA	CASSPAGQREGYEQYF	TGTGCCAGCAGCCCCGCGGGGCAGCGGGAGGGGTACGAGCAGTACTTC
TRBJ2-2	TRBD2	TRBV18	NA	CASSPLAGYTGKLFF	TGTGCCAGCTCACCTCTAGCGGGATACACCGGGAAGCTGTTTTTT
TRBJ2-1	TRBD2	TRBV10-3	few	CAINPAGLAGGYNEQFF	TGTGCCATCAATCCTGCTGGGCTAGCGGGAGGTTACAATGAGCAGTTCTTC
TRBJ2-5	TRBD1	TRBV28	NA	CASSTPGQGQETQYF	TGTGCCAGCAGTACACCGGGACAGGGACAAGAGACCCAGTACTTC
TRBJ2-7	TRBD1	TRBV10-2	NA	CATQNPGQGRYEQYF	TGCGCCACCCAAAACCCGGGACAGGGTCGTTACGAGCAGTACTTC
TRBJ2-1	TRBD1	TRBV28	once	CASSLPGQGIYNEQFF	TGTGCCAGCAGTCTCCCGGGACAGGGAATCTACAATGAGCAGTTCTTC
TRBJ2-7	NA	TRBV2	few	CARSDRYLVEQYF	TGTGCCAGGTCAGACAGGTATCTGGTCGAGCAGTACTTC
TRBJ2-3	TRBD2	TRBV28	NA	CASIPSGGWGDTQYF	TGTGCCAGCATTCCCTCGGGGGGATGGGGAGATACGCAGTATTTT
TRBJ1-5	NA	TRBV7-8	NA	CASSWAGQPQHF	TGTGCCAGCAGCTGGGCTGGACAGCCCCAGCATTTT
TRBJ2-1	NA	TRBV4-1	NA	CASSQEGGSRNEQFF	TGCGCCAGCAGCCAGGAGGGGGGGAGCCGCAATGAGCAGTTCTTC
TRBJ2-1	NA	TRBV19	NA	CASSFGTAGQNYNEQFF	TGTGCCAGTAGTTTCGGAACCGCGGGACAGAACTACAATGAGCAGTTCTTC
TRBJ1-3	NA	TRBV28	NA	CASSPVGDPAGNTIYF	TGTGCCAGCAGCCCCGTGGGAGACCCGGCAGGAAACACCATATATTTT
TRBJ2-5	NA	TRBV19	few	CASSIDSGLETQYF	TGTGCCAGTAGTATAGATTCGGGTTTGGAGACCCAGTACTTC
TRBJ2-1	TRBD1	TRBV4-1	NA	CASSPRDRGMQFF	TGCGCCAGCAGCCCTAGGGACAGGGGGATGCAGTTCTTC
TRBJ2-3	TRBD2	TRBV7-2	NA	CASSLDLAGGEDTQYF	TGTGCCAGCAGCTTAGATCTAGCGGGAGGGGAGGATACGCAGTATTTT
TRBJ1-1	NA	TRBV5-4	NA	CASSLEAGNTEAFF	TGTGCCAGCAGCCTGGAAGCGGGGAACACTGAAGCTTTCTTT
TRBJ2-7	TRBD1	TRBV18	once	CASSPQRTGVKGYEQYF	TGTGCCAGCTCACCACAGCGGACAGGGGTCAAGGGTTACGAGCAGTACTTC
TRBJ2-7	TRBD2	TRBV19	NA	CASSVLSGNTYEQYF	TGTGCCAGTAGTGTGCTAAGCGGGAATACCTACGAGCAGTACTTC
TRBJ2-1	TRBD2	TRBV27	NA	CASGRAGGSYNEQFF	TGTGCCAGCGGCCGGGCGGGAGGGTCCTACAATGAGCAGTTCTTC
TRBJ2-5	NA	TRBV7-2	NA	CASSSQETQYF	TGTGCCAGCAGCTCACAAGAGACCCAGTACTTC
TRBJ2-7	TRBD1	TRBV5-1	NA	CASSPQGAGAYEQYF	TGCGCCAGCAGCCCCCAGGGGGCAGGGGCCTACGAGCAGTACTTC
TRBJ2-3	NA	TRBV15	NA	CATSRVTGLTDTQYF	TGTGCCACCAGCAGAGTTACAGGGTTGACAGATACGCAGTATTTT
TRBJ1-3	TRBD1	TRBV28	NA	CASNPRYRGWGNTIYF	TGTGCCAGCAATCCCCGTTACAGGGGTTGGGGAAACACCATATATTTT
TRBJ2-3	NA	TRBV27	NA	CASSSDSDTYTDTQYF	TGTGCCAGCAGTTCAGACTCGGACACCTACACAGATACGCAGTATTTT
TRBJ2-3	TRBD2	TRBV15	NA	CATSSGTSPVPDTQYF	TGTGCCACCAGCAGCGGGACTAGCCCCGTCCCAGATACGCAGTATTTT
TRBJ1-1	NA	TRBV7-3	few	CASSLQGNTEAFF	TGTGCCAGCAGCCTCCAGGGGAACACTGAAGCTTTCTTT
TRBJ1-5	NA	TRBV5-4	NA	CAPFLPQHF	TGTGCCCCCTTTCTGCCCCAGCATTTT
TRBJ2-1	TRBD1	TRBV7-8	once	CASTPDRGNEQFF	TGTGCCAGCACCCCGGACAGGGGGAATGAGCAGTTCTTC
TRBJ2-1	TRBD2	TRBV29-1	NA	CSARTSGNEQFF	TGCAGCGCCAGGACTAGCGGTAATGAGCAGTTCTTC
TRBJ2-3	NA	TRBV6-5	NA	CASSRGTRQDAQYF	TGTGCCAGCAGTCGGGGGACTCGTCAAGATGCGCAGTATTTT
TRBJ2-7	TRBD1	TRBV28	NA	CASRGTGYYEQYF	TGTGCCAGCAGGGGGACAGGCTACTACGAGCAGTACTTC